Below are 14 T cell receptor beta chains sequenced from a single sample in a study of PD-L1 blockade in urothelial cancer. The method was immunoSEQ multiplex PCR; TCRdb's version includes in-frame clones alone and lacks a portion of them. The table lists about 53,000 clones, around nine tenths of them singletons. Sample time point: pretreatment peripheral blood. The material sequenced was PBMCs, taken around atezolizumab (anti-PD-L1) treatment. Every receptor here comes from a woman aged 60 to 75 with urothelial cancer.

This clone was picked up one time. The V gene is TRBV5-6, the J gene TRBJ1-1; possibly TRBD1 for D (5 bases). Looked up from germline, CDR1 is SGHDT and CDR2 is YYEEEE. V lost 4 bases, J lost 2 bases, and 12 bases lay in between. The CDR3 has 14 amino acids. The CDR3 protein is CASSAGGGNTEAFF. CDR3 DNA: TGTGCCAGCAGCGCTGGGGGAGGCAACACTGAAGCTTTCTTT.

The genes are TRBV2 and TRBJ1-2, with 8 positions matching TRBD1. The CDR3 length is 15 residues. J was trimmed by 5 bases and V by 1 base; bases with no gene match: 6. Germline CDR1 and CDR2: SNHLY and FYNNEI. The CDR3 DNA reads TGTGCCAGCAGTGAAGGGACAGGGATACGGTATGGCTACACCTTC. Amino acids: CASSEGTGIRYGYTF.

The chain joins TRBV5-1 to TRBJ2-3, with a possible D match to TRBD2 (5 bases). The V end lost 6 bases, the J end lost 2 bases, and 16 bases lay between the germline ends. Germline-derived CDR1 and CDR2 are SGHRS and YFSETQ. The CDR3 runs to 15 residues. The CDR3, as DNA: TGCGCCAGCACCCTACTAGGTGAGACCACAGATACGCAGTATTTT. Amino acids: CASTLLGETTDTQYF.

This clone was picked up one time. The chain joins TRBV28 to TRBJ1-4; 9 bases are shared with TRBD1. The CDR3 sequence is 19 residues long. V trimming: 4 bases; J trimming: 3 bases; junction bases outside the gene matches: 15. Germline values: CDR1 MDHEN, CDR2 SYDVKM. The CDR3 DNA sequence: TGTGCCAGCAGTTCCCCTTACCTCCGGGACAGGGACTCTAATGAAAAACTGTTTTTT. Protein product: CASSSPYLRDRDSNEKLFF.

In its sample, this clone was seen a few times. The chain links TRBV10-3 to TRBJ1-2; 12 nucleotides match TRBD1. With 5 bases clipped from V and 8 bases from J, the junction kept 6 bases outside the gene matches. The CDR3 has 14 residues. Per the germline V gene, CDR1 is ENHRY and CDR2 is SYGVKD. The CDR3 protein is CAISSGTGGFGYTF. The CDR3 region has the DNA TGTGCCATCAGTTCCGGGACAGGGGGCTTCGGCTACACCTTC.

V and J are TRBV4-1 and TRBJ1-2; D remains ambiguous. Germline V gene lookup returns CDR1 MGHRA and CDR2 YSYEKL. CDR3 length equals 16 residues. V was trimmed by 0 bases and J by 4 bases, leaving 15 bases between them. This CDR3 reads CASSQEWPGVTYGYTF. For the CDR3, the DNA is TGCGCCAGCAGCCAAGAGTGGCCCGGGGTTACCTATGGCTACACCTTC.

V is TRBV10-3 and J is TRBJ1-1; D might be TRBD1 (6 bases). Germline-derived CDR1 and CDR2 are ENHRY and SYGVKD. The CDR3 consists of 14 residues. Trimming shortened V by 4 bases and J by 0 bases, and 9 bases separated the two germline ends. The CDR3 region has the DNA TGTGCCATCAGTGTAGGACAGATGAACACTGAAGCTTTCTTT. Translated: CAISVGQMNTEAFF.

This clone was seen only a few times. The gene calls are TRBV4-2 and TRBJ2-1, with 9 bases identical to TRBD2. The CDR3 runs to 18 residues. Germline V gives CDR1 LGHNA, CDR2 YNFKEQ. With 1 base clipped from V and 3 bases from J, the junction kept 10 bases outside the gene matches. The CDR3 loop is CASSQGLGGRDNYNEQFF. CDR3 DNA: TGTGCCAGCAGCCAAGGGTTGGGCGGGAGGGATAACTACAATGAGCAGTTCTTC.

The V call is TRBV7-6, the J call TRBJ1-3, with D unresolved. The germline V gene encodes CDR1 SGHVS and CDR2 FNYEAQ. V dropped 3 bases and J dropped 3 bases, with 12 bases sitting between them. This CDR3 comprises 15 residues. The CDR3 DNA sequence: TGTGCCAGCAGCTTTGAGTCCCAGGATGGAAACACCATATATTTT. Amino acid sequence: CASSFESQDGNTIYF.

The V and J genes are TRBV28 and TRBJ1-4, with 8 bases identical to TRBD1. The CDR3 consists of 14 residues. CDR1 and CDR2 from the germline V gene are MDHEN and SYDVKM. V trimming: 8 bases; J trimming: 6 bases; junction bases outside the gene matches: 8. The CDR3 here is CASQETGEDEKLFF. The CDR3 nucleotides are TGTGCCAGCCAAGAGACAGGGGAGGATGAAAAACTGTTTTTT.

This rearrangement joins TRBV19 to TRBJ2-7; D possibly corresponds to TRBD2 (6 bases). Germline V lookup: CDR1 LNHDA, CDR2 SQIVND (reference sequence). The V gene lost 5 bases and the J gene lost 0 bases, with 14 bases spanning the gap. The CDR3 spans 15 residues. CDR3 residues: CASSFGGGNSYEQYF. CDR3 in DNA: TGTGCCAGTAGTTTCGGTGGGGGGAACTCCTACGAGCAGTACTTC.

The gene calls are TRBV6-5 and TRBJ2-7; D perhaps matches TRBD1 (5 bases). Germline V gives CDR1 MNHEY, CDR2 SVGAGI. The CDR3 covers 14 residues. Trimming removed 0 bases at V and 5 bases at J, with 11 bases between. In DNA, the CDR3 is TGTGCCAGCAGTTACTCGCAGGGTATGGACGAGCAGTACTTC. This sequence encodes CASSYSQGMDEQYF.

The J gene is TRBJ2-3, the V gene TRBV11-2; 12 bases align to TRBD1. The V gene's germline CDR1 is SGHAT and CDR2 FQNNGV. Losses at the gene ends were 4 bases for V and 2 bases for J; bases not matched to a gene: 10. The CDR3 is 18 residues long. The CDR3, as DNA: TGTGCCAGCAGCTCCTACCCCCGGGACAGGGGGCACACAGATACGCAGTATTTT. Translating it yields CASSSYPRDRGHTDTQYF. Filled out from reference TRBV11-2 and TRBJ2-3, the complete variable domain reads EAGVAQSPRYKIIEKRQSVAFWCNPISGHATLYWYQQILGQGPKLLIQFQNNGVVDDSQLPKDRFSAERLKGVDSTLKIQPAKLEDSAVYLCASSSYPRDRGHTDTQYFGPGTRLTVL.

This chain links TRBV6-5 with TRBJ2-7; D is possibly TRBD2 (5 bases). The CDR3 extends over 14 amino acids. CDR1 is MNHEY, CDR2 SVGAGI, per germline. The V and J ends lost 5 bases and 6 bases respectively, with 17 bases between them. The CDR3 here is CASSQRPLGAEQYF. CDR3 coding DNA: TGTGCCAGCAGTCAACGCCCCCTGGGAGCCGAGCAGTACTTC.